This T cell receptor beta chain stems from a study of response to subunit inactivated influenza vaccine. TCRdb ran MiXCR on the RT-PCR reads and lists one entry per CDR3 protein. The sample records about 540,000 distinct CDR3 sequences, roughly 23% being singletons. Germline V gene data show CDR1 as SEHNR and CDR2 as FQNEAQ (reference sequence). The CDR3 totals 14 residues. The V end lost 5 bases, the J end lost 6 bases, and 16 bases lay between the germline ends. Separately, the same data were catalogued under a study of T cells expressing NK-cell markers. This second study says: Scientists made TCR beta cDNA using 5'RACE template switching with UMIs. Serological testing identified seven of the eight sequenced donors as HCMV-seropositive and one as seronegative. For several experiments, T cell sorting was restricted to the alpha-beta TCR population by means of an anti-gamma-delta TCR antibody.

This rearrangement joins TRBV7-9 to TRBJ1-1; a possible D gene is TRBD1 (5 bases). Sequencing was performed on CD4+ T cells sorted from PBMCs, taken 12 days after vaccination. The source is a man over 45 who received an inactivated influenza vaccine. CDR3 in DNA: TGTGCCAGCAGCACCCACCAGGAGGGGTCTGAAGCTTTCTTT. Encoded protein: CASSTHQEGSEAFF.